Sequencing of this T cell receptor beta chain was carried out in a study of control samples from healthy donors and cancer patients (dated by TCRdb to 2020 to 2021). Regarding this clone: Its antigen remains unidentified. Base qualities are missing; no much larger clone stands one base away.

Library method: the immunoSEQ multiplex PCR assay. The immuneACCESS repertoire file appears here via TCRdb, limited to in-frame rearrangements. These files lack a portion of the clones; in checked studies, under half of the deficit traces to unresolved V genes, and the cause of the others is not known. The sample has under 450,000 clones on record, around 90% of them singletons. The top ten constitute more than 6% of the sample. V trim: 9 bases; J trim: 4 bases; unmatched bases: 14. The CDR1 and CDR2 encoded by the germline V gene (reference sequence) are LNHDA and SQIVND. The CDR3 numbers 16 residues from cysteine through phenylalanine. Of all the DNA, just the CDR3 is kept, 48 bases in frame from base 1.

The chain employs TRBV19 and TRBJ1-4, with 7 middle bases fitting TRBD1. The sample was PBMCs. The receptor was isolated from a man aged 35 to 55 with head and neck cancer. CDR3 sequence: CASRTGRGGINEKLFF. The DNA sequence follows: TGTGCCAGCAGGACAGGCCGCGGGGGGATTAATGAAAAACTGTTTTTT. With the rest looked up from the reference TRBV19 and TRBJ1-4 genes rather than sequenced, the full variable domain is DGGITQSPKYLFRKEGQNVTLSCEQNLNHDAMYWYRQDPGQGLRLIYYSQIVNDFQKGDIAEGYSVSREKKESFPLTVTSAQKNPTAFYLCASRTGRGGINEKLFFGSGTQLSVL.